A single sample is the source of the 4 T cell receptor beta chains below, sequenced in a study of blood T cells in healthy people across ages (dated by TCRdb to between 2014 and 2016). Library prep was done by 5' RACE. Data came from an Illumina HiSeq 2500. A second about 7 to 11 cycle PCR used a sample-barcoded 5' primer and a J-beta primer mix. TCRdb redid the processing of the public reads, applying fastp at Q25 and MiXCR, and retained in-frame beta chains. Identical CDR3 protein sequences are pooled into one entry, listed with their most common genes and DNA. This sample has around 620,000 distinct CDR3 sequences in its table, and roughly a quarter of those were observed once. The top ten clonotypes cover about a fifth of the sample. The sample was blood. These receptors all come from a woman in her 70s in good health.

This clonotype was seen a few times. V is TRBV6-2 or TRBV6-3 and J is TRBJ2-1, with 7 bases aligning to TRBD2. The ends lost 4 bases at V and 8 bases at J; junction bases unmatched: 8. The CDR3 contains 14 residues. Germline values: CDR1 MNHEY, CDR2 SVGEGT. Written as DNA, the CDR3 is TGTGCCAGCAGTTCCTTGACTAGCAATGATGAGCAGTTCTTC. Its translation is CASSSLTSNDEQFF.

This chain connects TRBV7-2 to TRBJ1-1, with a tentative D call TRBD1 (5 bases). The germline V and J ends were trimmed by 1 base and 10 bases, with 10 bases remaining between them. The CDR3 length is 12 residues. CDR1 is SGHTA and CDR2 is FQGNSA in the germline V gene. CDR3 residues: CASSLVGQGAFF. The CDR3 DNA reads TGTGCCAGCAGCTTAGTGGGCCAGGGAGCTTTCTTT.

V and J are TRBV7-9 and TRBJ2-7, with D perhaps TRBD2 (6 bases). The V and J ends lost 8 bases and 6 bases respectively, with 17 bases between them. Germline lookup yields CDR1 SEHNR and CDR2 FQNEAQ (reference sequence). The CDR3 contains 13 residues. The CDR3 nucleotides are TGTGCCAGCGGCGTAGAGGTGGAGGGCGAGCAGTACTTC. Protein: CASGVEVEGEQYF. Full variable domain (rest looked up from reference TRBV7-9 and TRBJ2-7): DTGVSQNPRHKITKRGQNVTFRCDPISEHNRLYWYRQTLGQGPEFLTYFQNEAQLEKSRLLSDRFSAERPKGSFSTLEIQRTEQGDSAMYLCASGVEVEGEQYFGPGTRLTVT.

CDR3 sequence reads: CASNSGEGDTQYF. The CDR3, as DNA: TGTGCCAGCAACTCCGGAGAGGGAGATACGCAGTATTTT. The chain is built from TRBV2 and TRBJ2-3; perhaps TRBD2 as D (5 bases). The CDR3 runs to 13 residues. The germline CDR1 and CDR2 sequences are SNHLY and FYNNEI. The germline V and J ends were trimmed by 7 bases and 5 bases, with 13 bases remaining between them.